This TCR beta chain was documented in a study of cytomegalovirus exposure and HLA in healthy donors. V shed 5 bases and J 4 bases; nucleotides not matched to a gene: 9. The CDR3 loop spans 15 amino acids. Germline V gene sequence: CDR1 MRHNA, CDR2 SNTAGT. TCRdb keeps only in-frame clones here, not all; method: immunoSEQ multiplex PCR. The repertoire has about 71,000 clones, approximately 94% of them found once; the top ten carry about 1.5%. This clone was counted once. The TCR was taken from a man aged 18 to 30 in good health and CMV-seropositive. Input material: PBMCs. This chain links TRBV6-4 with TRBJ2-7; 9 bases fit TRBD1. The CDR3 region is CASSQTGGPPYEQYF. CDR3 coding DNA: TGTGCCAGCAGTCAGACAGGGGGTCCTCCTTACGAGCAGTACTTC.